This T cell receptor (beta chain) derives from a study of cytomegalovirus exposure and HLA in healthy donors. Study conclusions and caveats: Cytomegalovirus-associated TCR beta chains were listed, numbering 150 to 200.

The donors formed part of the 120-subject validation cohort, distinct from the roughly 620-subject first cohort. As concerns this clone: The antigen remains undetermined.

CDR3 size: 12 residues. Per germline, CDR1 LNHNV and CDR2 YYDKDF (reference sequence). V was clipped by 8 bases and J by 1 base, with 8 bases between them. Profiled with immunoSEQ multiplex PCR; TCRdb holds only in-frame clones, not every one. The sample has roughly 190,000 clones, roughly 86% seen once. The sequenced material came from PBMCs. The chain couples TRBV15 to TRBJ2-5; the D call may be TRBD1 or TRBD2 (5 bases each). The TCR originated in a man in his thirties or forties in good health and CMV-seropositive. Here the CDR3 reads CATGGSQETQYF. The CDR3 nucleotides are TGTGCCACCGGGGGTAGCCAAGAGACCCAGTACTTC.